This T cell receptor beta chain was found in a study of radiation and T cells in renal cell carcinoma. Study-wide context: Nephrectomy followed 15 Gy stereotactic body radiation by 4 weeks.

This clone was counted a few times. The antigen remains unidentified. Assay: immunoSEQ multiplex PCR; the TCRdb copy retains only in-frame clones and omits some. Of 70,000 to 95,000 clones in the sample, under 90% were seen once. The germline gives CDR1 SGHRS, CDR2 YFSETQ. This CDR3 has 14 amino acids. Deletions cut 4 bases from V and 7 bases from J, with 18 bases between. The time point here: baseline pretreatment blood. The sample's treatment: 15 Gy SBRT to primary tumor, nephrectomy 4 weeks later. Radiation-treated patients gave blood at baseline, week 2 and week 4. The tumor was a clear cell renal cell carcinoma. Study results and caveats: In blood, top tumor clones expanded by 2 weeks, shrinking by 4.

The genes are TRBV5-1 and TRBJ2-7; D possibly matches TRBD1 or TRBD2 (6 bases each). This specimen consisted of blood, obtained from a patient whose treatment included radiotherapy and nephrectomy. The sequence was collected from a man aged 55 to 70 with renal cell carcinoma. CDR3 amino acids: CASSQDGGPGEQYF. CDR3 sequence (DNA): TGCGCCAGCAGCCAGGATGGGGGGCCGGGGGAGCAGTACTTC.